This record concerns one T cell receptor beta chain sequence. This sample was taken from a study of blood T cell repertoires in COVID-19. TCRdb's table, derived via immunoSEQ multiplex PCR, lists solely in-frame clones and lacks some. Of more than 400,000 clones listed, less than 95% are singletons. This receptor was taken from a man aged 18 to 29 who had recovered from COVID-19. The sample comprised PBMCs or T cells enriched from blood (not recorded which).

CDR3 in DNA: TGCGCCAGCAGCTTGATCCTAGCGGGAGGCCTTGAGCAGTTCTTC. It yields the protein CASSLILAGGLEQFF. The chain couples TRBV5-1 to TRBJ2-1, with TRBD2 matching 11 bases. CDR3 length equals 15 residues. V shed 1 base, J shed 9 bases, and the junction held 6 bases outside the gene matches. Germline V lookup: CDR1 SGHRS, CDR2 YFSETQ.